A single sample is the source of the 19 T cell receptor beta chains below, sequenced in a study of blood T cell repertoires in COVID-19. Assay used: immunoSEQ multiplex PCR; TCRdb lists only in-frame clones, some missing. The sample contains about 160,000 clones, 78% of which appear only once. Specimen: peripheral blood. The receptor source for this set is a woman of 80 years or more with acute or convalescent COVID-19.

The chain has TRBV28 and TRBJ2-5; D is possibly TRBD1 (6 bases). Trimming took 8 bases from V and 5 from J, leaving 15 bases between them. CDR1 MDHEN and CDR2 SYDVKM come from the germline V gene. The CDR3 totals 13 residues. The CDR3 DNA sequence: TGTGCCAGCGGAGGCAGGGGAGACGAGACCCAGTACTTC. This translates into CASGGRGDETQYF.

This clone was detected only once. The rearrangement links TRBV5-6 to TRBJ2-3, with a weak D call TRBD2 (6 bases). Germline V gives CDR1 SGHDT, CDR2 YYEEEE. V lost 3 bases, J lost 5 bases, and 7 bases lay in between. The CDR3 contains 12 residues. This CDR3 reads CASSWRGDTQYF. DNA of the CDR3: TGTGCCAGCAGCTGGAGGGGAGATACGCAGTATTTT.

V gene TRBV18 combines with J gene TRBJ2-3, with TRBD1 identical over 10 bases. J was trimmed by 7 bases and V by 3 bases; bases with no gene match: 7. The CDR3 loop spans 15 amino acids. Germline V lookup: CDR1 KGHSH, CDR2 LQKENI. CDR3 bases: TGTGCCAGCTCACCCCGGGGGACAGGGGCGAATACGCAGTATTTT. Translating gives CASSPRGTGANTQYF.

CDR3: CASSEAAGLADTQYF. In DNA form, the CDR3 reads TGTGCCAGCAGTGAAGCAGCAGGGCTCGCAGATACGCAGTATTTT. The chain is built from TRBV6-1 and TRBJ2-3, with D possibly being TRBD1 (5 bases). The CDR3 has 15 residues. From germline, CDR1 is MNHNS and CDR2 SASEGT. Trimming removed 0 bases at V and 4 bases at J, with 11 bases between.

The chain joins TRBV20-1 to TRBJ2-1; 12 bases are shared with TRBD1. CDR1 is DFQATT and CDR2 is SNEGSKA in the germline V gene (reference sequence). The V and J ends lost 3 bases and 7 bases, in that order; junction bases with no gene match: 4. The CDR3 has 14 residues. The CDR3 nucleotides are TGCAGTGCTAGTGGGGACAGGGGGCGGAATGAGCAGTTCTTC. Its translation: CSASGDRGRNEQFF.

The V and J genes are TRBV7-8 and TRBJ2-2; 14 nucleotides agree with TRBD2. The CDR3 spans 18 residues. V lost 5 bases, J lost 4 bases, and 9 bases stayed unmatched. Germline V gives CDR1 SGHVS, CDR2 FQNEAQ. The CDR3 region is CASSERLAGGPGTGELFF. CDR3 coding DNA: TGTGCCAGCAGCGAAAGACTAGCGGGGGGGCCGGGCACCGGGGAGCTGTTTTTT.

The chain joins TRBV2 to TRBJ2-4; 8 bases line up with TRBD2. This CDR3 is built from 16 residues. The J segment lost 1 base and the V segment lost 6 bases, leaving 8 bases of the junction unmatched. Per germline, CDR1 SNHLY and CDR2 FYNNEI. CDR3 sequence reads: CASSSRGGMAKNIQYF. In nucleotides, the CDR3 is TGTGCCAGCAGCTCCCGGGGGGGGATGGCCAAAAACATTCAGTACTTC.

J is TRBJ1-3 and V is TRBV11-2; no clear D. V gave up 2 bases and J gave up 1 base, with 12 bases separating them. Germline loops: CDR1 SGHAT, CDR2 FQNNGV. The CDR3 is made up of 16 amino acids. The CDR3 loop is CASSLRREDSGNTIYF. The DNA of the CDR3 is TGTGCCAGCAGCTTACGTCGGGAGGATTCTGGAAACACCATATATTTT.

The rearrangement uses TRBV6-5 and TRBJ1-6, with 8 bases aligning to TRBD1. The J segment lost 10 bases and the V segment lost 6 bases, leaving 11 bases of the junction unmatched. The CDR3 consists of 15 residues. Germline V gene lookup returns CDR1 MNHEY and CDR2 SVGAGI. The CDR3 region is CASSLTGQGGSPLHF. For the CDR3, the DNA is TGTGCCAGCAGCCTCACTGGACAGGGAGGCTCACCCCTCCACTTT.

The chain couples TRBV30 to TRBJ2-7; D is possibly TRBD1 (6 bases). V was cut by 3 bases and J by 3 bases, with 21 bases left in between. CDR1 is GTSNPN and CDR2 is SVGIG in the germline V gene (reference sequence). The CDR3 extends over 16 amino acids. The CDR3 spells CAWSGTFYPKSYEQYF. In DNA, the CDR3 is TGTGCCTGGAGCGGGACATTTTACCCGAAAAGCTACGAGCAGTACTTC.

The chain has TRBV28 and TRBJ1-4; 7 bases line up with TRBD1. The trim removed 6 bases at V and 4 bases at J, leaving 5 bases unmatched. Germline V gene lookup returns CDR1 MDHEN and CDR2 SYDVKM. CDR3 size: 14 residues. The CDR3 protein is CASRGTAINEKLFF. DNA of the CDR3: TGTGCCAGCAGGGGGACAGCGATTAATGAAAAACTGTTTTTT.

The J gene is TRBJ2-7, the V gene TRBV7-8, with D tentatively TRBD1 (6 bases). The CDR3 contains 14 residues. Germline V CDR1 and CDR2: SGHVS, FQNEAQ. V was cut by 5 bases and J by 0 bases, with 11 bases left in between. The DNA of the CDR3 is TGTGCCAGCAGCAAAAGACAGGACTCCTACGAGCAGTACTTC. This encodes CASSKRQDSYEQYF. Complete variable domain (other parts from reference TRBV7-8 and TRBJ2-7): GAGVSQSPRYKVAKRGQDVALRCDPISGHVSLFWYQQALGQGPEFLTYFQNEAQLDKSGLPSDRFFAERPEGSVSTLKIQRTQQEDSAVYLCASSKRQDSYEQYFGPGTRLTVT.

The chain is built from TRBV28 and TRBJ2-5; 9 nucleotides align to TRBD1. The CDR3 sequence is 13 residues long. With V trimmed by 6 bases and J by 4 bases, 3 bases remained unmatched. Germline loops: CDR1 MDHEN, CDR2 SYDVKM. CDR3 sequence reads: CASSTGGAETQYF. The DNA for the CDR3 is TGTGCCAGCAGCACAGGGGGCGCAGAGACCCAGTACTTC.

The V gene is TRBV6-1, the J gene TRBJ1-3; TRBD1 might be the D (5 bases). The germline V gene has CDR1 MNHNS and CDR2 SASEGT. CDR3 length: 17 residues. V gave up 2 bases and J gave up 0 bases, with 14 bases separating them. The CDR3 DNA follows: TGTGCCAGCAGTGAATTTTACCAGGGTAGCTCTGGAAACACCATATATTTT. Translated: CASSEFYQGSSGNTIYF.

This chain joins TRBV6-4 and TRBJ1-1; 7 bases match TRBD1. J gave up 4 bases and V 6 bases, and 8 bases lay outside the gene matches. This CDR3 has 14 amino acids. The germline CDR1 and CDR2 sequences are MRHNA and SNTAGT. For the CDR3, the DNA is TGTGCCAGCAGACCCGCGGGACAGATCACTGAAGCTTTCTTT. It yields the protein CASRPAGQITEAFF.

This rearrangement joins TRBV30 to TRBJ2-2; D perhaps matches TRBD2 (5 bases). Looked up from germline, CDR1 is GTSNPN and CDR2 is SVGIG (reference sequence). Trimming removed 2 bases at V and 4 bases at J, with 11 bases between. There are 14 residues in the CDR3. The CDR3 bases are TGTGCCTGGAGTACGGTAGCGTTCACCGGGGAGCTGTTTTTT. It encodes CAWSTVAFTGELFF.

In its sample, this clone was seen a few times. The V and J genes are TRBV5-1 and TRBJ1-5; a possible D gene is TRBD1 (6 bases). The germline V gene has CDR1 SGHRS and CDR2 YFSETQ. V lost 0 bases to trimming and J lost 11 bases, with 18 bases between them. This CDR3 spans 15 amino acids. The CDR3 protein is CASSLGVGVQGAQHF. In nucleotides, the CDR3 is TGCGCCAGCAGCTTGGGCGTGGGGGTACAGGGCGCCCAGCATTTT. Full variable domain (missing parts from reference TRBV5-1 and TRBJ1-5): KAGVTQTPRYLIKTRGQQVTLSCSPISGHRSVSWYQQTPGQGLQFLFEYFSETQRNKGNFPGRFSGRQFSNSRSEMNVSTLELGDSALYLCASSLGVGVQGAQHFGDGTRLSIL.

This chain connects TRBV19 to TRBJ2-1; TRBD1 is a possible D gene (6 bases). Germline CDR1 and CDR2: LNHDA and SQIVND (reference sequence). The CDR3 loop spans 13 amino acids. V lost 3 bases, J lost 8 bases, and 11 bases lay in between. For the CDR3, the DNA is TGTGCCAGTAGTATGAGCAGGGGCGATGAGCAGTTCTTC. This translates into CASSMSRGDEQFF.

This clone came up once. The rearrangement uses TRBV6-2 or TRBV6-3 and TRBJ2-2, with 9 bases matching TRBD2. Germline V CDR1 and CDR2: MNHEY, SVGEGT. This CDR3 has 15 residues. The junction had 9 bases not matched to a gene; V was cut back by 6 bases and J by 7 bases. The CDR3 loop reads CASSRTTSGNGELFF. CDR3 nucleotides: TGTGCCAGCAGCCGCACGACTAGCGGTAACGGGGAGCTGTTTTTT.